This TCR beta chain was sequenced during a study of control samples from healthy donors and cancer patients (TCRdb year 2020). Receptor amplification or capture employed the immunoSEQ multiplex PCR assay. TCRdb carries this immuneACCESS record with in-frame sequences only. Its versions omit some clonotypes, under half of them owing to an unresolved V gene in the studies checked, with the rest unexplained. Counted in this sample were about 59,000 clones; 80% to 95% of them appeared once. About 1.7% of the sample comes from the top ten. Its CDR3 holds 13 amino acids, cysteine through phenylalanine. The entry retains the CDR3 DNA only, 39 bases that are in frame from base 1. Between the V and J ends, shortened by 7 bases and 1 base respectively, the junction contains 11 bases. For CDR1 and CDR2, the germline V gene (reference sequence) lists SGHKS and YYEKEE. Details on this clone: The clone's antigen remains unknown. Qualities for individual bases were not recorded, and no much larger clone is one base off.

The rearranged segments are TRBV5-5 and TRBJ1-1, and TRBD1 may be the D gene, going by 6 matching bases. Material for sequencing was PBMCs. The TCR comes from a man aged 35-49 years with colorectal cancer. The CDR3 protein is CASRLQGNTEAFF. The DNA is TGTGCCAGCCGACTACAGGGGAACACTGAAGCTTTCTTT.